The 6 T cell receptor beta chains reported below all come from one sample, sequenced in a study of PD-1 blockade in classical Hodgkin lymphoma. Libraries were prepared by immunoSEQ multiplex PCR; TCRdb keeps only in-frame clonotypes and omits some of them. The sample has 7,000 to 9,000 clones, about 80% seen once; the top ten hold around 15%. Every patient was affected by relapse after autologous stem cell transplantation, while exposure to brentuximab vedotin was not uniform. The sequences come from peripheral blood mononuclear cells (PBMCs), collected at baseline. These receptors were collected from a human donor with classical Hodgkin lymphoma.

This clone was seen more than once but under ten times. The chain links TRBV29-1 to TRBJ1-5; no firm D call. The germline CDR1 and CDR2 sequences are SQVTM and ANQGSEA. Trimming removed 5 bases at V and 5 bases at J, with 13 bases between. The CDR3 loop spans 13 amino acids. CDR3 region: CSVQAGGDQPQHF. The CDR3 DNA sequence: TGCAGCGTTCAAGCAGGTGGAGATCAGCCCCAGCATTTT.

This chain connects TRBV27 to TRBJ2-4, with 7 nucleotides matching TRBD1. Germline loops: CDR1 MNHEY, CDR2 SMNVEV (reference sequence). The CDR3 sequence is 13 residues long. After removal of 3 bases from V and 9 bases from J, the junction contained 5 bases not matched to a gene. The CDR3 loop is CASSFTGVGIQYF. CDR3 sequence (DNA): TGTGCCAGCAGTTTCACAGGGGTGGGCATTCAGTACTTC.

The chain uses TRBV5-1 and TRBJ1-2; maybe TRBD1 (6 bases). Germline-derived CDR1 and CDR2 are SGHRS and YFSETQ. The CDR3 runs 12 residues. With 4 bases removed from V and 8 bases from J, the gap between germline ends came to 12 bases. CDR3 sequence: CASSPSGVGYTF. CDR3 DNA: TGCGCCAGCAGCCCCTCAGGGGTGGGCTACACCTTC. Together with reference TRBV5-1 and TRBJ1-2, the CDR3 gives the full variable domain: KAGVTQTPRYLIKTRGQQVTLSCSPISGHRSVSWYQQTPGQGLQFLFEYFSETQRNKGNFPGRFSGRQFSNSRSEMNVSTLELGDSALYLCASSPSGVGYTFGSGTRLTVV.

The chain employs TRBV7-2 and TRBJ2-3; a possible D gene is TRBD2 (6 bases). Trimming cost V 1 base and J 1 base, with 12 bases left between them. This CDR3 has 16 amino acids. Looked up from germline, CDR1 is SGHTA and CDR2 is FQGNSA. The CDR3 DNA is TGTGCCAGCAGCTTAGTTGCTCAGCGGGGCACAGATACGCAGTATTTT. This encodes CASSLVAQRGTDTQYF.

The chain joins TRBV18 to TRBJ1-6; weak D call: TRBD1 (5 bases). Germline V gene data show CDR1 as KGHSH and CDR2 as LQKENI. The CDR3 covers 14 residues. The V end lost 3 bases, the J end lost 7 bases, and 10 bases lay between the germline ends. The CDR3 region has the DNA TGTGCCAGCTCACCGACAGCCGGAAATTCACCCCTCCACTTT. Its translation is CASSPTAGNSPLHF.

The DNA for the CDR3 is TGTGCCAGCAGTTACTTGACTAGTTTCGCAGATACGCAGTATTTT. This translates into CASSYLTSFADTQYF. The V call is TRBV6-5, the J call TRBJ2-3; D perhaps matches TRBD2 (6 bases). The germline V gene encodes CDR1 MNHEY and CDR2 SVGAGI. V was clipped by 1 base and J by 4 bases, with 12 bases between them. This CDR3 region has 15 residues.